Many counts were recorded for the clone carrying this T cell receptor beta chain. Its target is not known. The J segment lost 4 bases and the V segment lost 3 bases, leaving 4 bases of the junction unmatched. Germline CDR1 MNHEY, CDR2 SVGEGT. This CDR3 region has 14 residues. MiXCR, run by TCRdb on the 5' RACE reads, gives a single entry per CDR3 protein. This table has 35,000 to 50,000 distinct CDR3 sequences, roughly 6% appearing once. This sample is drawn from a study of early T cells in non-severe SARS-CoV-2 infection. Study at large: Sequencing of unsorted whole blood was done on bulk RNA, leaving chains unpaired. General study findings and limits: Private and CD4 specificities were missed by VDJdb matching, which favored anti-spike CD8 responses.

The sample here was whole blood, taken at baseline. This chain uses TRBV6-2 or TRBV6-3 with TRBJ2-5; 8 bases fit TRBD1. The origin of this receptor is an adult who was a healthcare worker with PCR-confirmed SARS-CoV-2 infection or an uninfected control (not recorded which). CDR3 sequence (DNA): TGTGCCAGCAGTTATTCAGGGGGCACAGAGACCCAGTACTTC. Translating gives CASSYSGGTETQYF.